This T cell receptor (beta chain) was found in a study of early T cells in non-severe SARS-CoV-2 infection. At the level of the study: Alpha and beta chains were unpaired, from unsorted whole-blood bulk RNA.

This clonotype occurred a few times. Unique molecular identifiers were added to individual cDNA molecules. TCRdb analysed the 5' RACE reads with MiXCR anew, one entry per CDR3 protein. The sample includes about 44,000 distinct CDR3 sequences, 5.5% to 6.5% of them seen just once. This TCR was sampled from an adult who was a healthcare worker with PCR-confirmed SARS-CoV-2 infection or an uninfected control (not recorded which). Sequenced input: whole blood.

The CDR3 nucleotides read TGTGCCAGCAGCTTAGGGGCAGGCTACACTGAAGCTTTCTTT. This encodes CASSLGAGYTEAFF. The chain uses TRBV11-2 and TRBJ1-1; no definite D call. The germline V and J ends were trimmed by 1 base and 3 bases, with 9 bases remaining between them. The CDR3 spans 14 residues. Germline assignment: CDR1 SGHAT and CDR2 FQNNGV.